Each of the 23 T cell receptor beta chains below was sequenced from the same sample in a study of graft-versus-host responses after intestinal transplantation. Each mixed lymphocyte reaction held 200,000 CFSE-labeled responders and 200,000 irradiated violet-dye-labeled stimulators. Libraries were prepared by immunoSEQ multiplex PCR; TCRdb keeps only in-frame clonotypes and omits some of them. The table has 20,000 to 25,000 clones, less than 45% seen once. Source: alloreactive CD8+ T cells from a mixed lymphocyte reaction culture, taken before intestinal transplant. Subset given: CFSE-low proliferating T cells sorted from roughly 6-day pre-transplant mixed lymphocyte reaction (GvH or HvG direction). The receptors here all came from a human patient who received an intestinal transplant.

The chain joins TRBV27 to TRBJ2-1, with 7 bases matching TRBD2. With V trimmed by 3 bases and J by 0 bases, 8 bases remained unmatched. Germline V CDR1 and CDR2: MNHEY, SMNVEV (reference sequence). The CDR3 is 17 amino acids. The CDR3 DNA reads TGTGCCAGCAGTTTGGTTGGAGCGGGGTACTCCTACAATGAGCAGTTCTTC. Translated, it gives CASSLVGAGYSYNEQFF.

A few counts support this clone. The V and J genes are TRBV5-8 and TRBJ2-6; no firm D call. Trimming removed 3 bases from V and 4 bases from J, with 11 bases in between. The CDR3 is made up of 15 amino acids. Germline V gives CDR1 SGHTS, CDR2 YDEGEE. The CDR3 loop reads CASSSWATGANVLTF. CDR3 in DNA: TGTGCCAGCAGCTCCTGGGCTACAGGGGCCAACGTCCTGACTTTC.

The gene calls are TRBV6-1 and TRBJ2-3; no clear D gene. The V end lost 7 bases, the J end lost 3 bases, and 11 bases lay between the germline ends. Per the germline V gene, CDR1 is MNHNS and CDR2 is SASEGT. This CDR3 has 13 amino acids. The CDR3 DNA follows: TGTGCCAGCAACTGGGGTCGAACAGATACGCAGTATTTT. Amino acids: CASNWGRTDTQYF.

The genes are TRBV10-2 and TRBJ2-3; 9 nucleotides align to TRBD2. CDR3 size: 16 residues. From germline, CDR1 is WSHSY and CDR2 SAAADI. J gave up 5 bases and V 3 bases, and 9 bases lay outside the gene matches. CDR3 in amino acids: CASSDGLAGTKDTQYF. CDR3 nucleotide sequence: TGCGCCAGCAGTGATGGGCTAGCGGGAACGAAAGATACGCAGTATTTT.

The V and J genes are TRBV28 and TRBJ2-6; 10 positions agree with TRBD1. CDR1 is MDHEN, CDR2 SYDVKM, per germline. The CDR3 sequence is 17 residues long. V lost 5 bases and J lost 2; bases outside the gene matches: 6. In DNA form, the CDR3 reads TGTGCCAGCAGTCTGACAGGGGGCATGGCTGGGGCCAACGTCCTGACTTTC. Protein sequence: CASSLTGGMAGANVLTF.

This clone counts as medium-sized. The chain is built from TRBV5-1 and TRBJ2-7; 8 bases match TRBD2. The CDR3 consists of 15 residues. Trimming removed 1 base from V and 4 bases from J; junction bases left unmatched: 7. CDR1 is SGHRS, CDR2 YFSETQ, per germline. CDR3 sequence: CASSLSPPSGYEQYF. The CDR3 DNA reads as TGCGCCAGCAGCTTGTCGCCTCCTAGCGGGTACGAGCAGTACTTC.

In this sample, this clone turned up a few times. The chain has TRBV2 and TRBJ1-1; D is ambiguous. There are 13 residues in the CDR3. V was trimmed by 7 bases and J by 0 bases, leaving 9 bases between them. The germline V gene encodes CDR1 SNHLY and CDR2 FYNNEI. CDR3 loop: CASTGRMNTEAFF. The CDR3 DNA is TGTGCCAGCACAGGCAGGATGAACACTGAAGCTTTCTTT.

This clone came up a few times. This chain uses TRBV6-1 with TRBJ2-1, with a weak D call TRBD2 (5 bases). This CDR3 has 13 residues. With 11 bases removed from V and 5 bases from J, the gap between germline ends came to 16 bases. Germline-derived CDR1 and CDR2 are MNHNS and SASEGT. CDR3 nucleotide sequence: TGTGCCGGGGAGTATTGGGGTAACAATGAGCAGTTCTTC. Translating gives CAGEYWGNNEQFF.

By sample fraction, this clone is medium-sized (0.01 to 0.1%). The V call is TRBV12-5, the J call TRBJ1-5, with 7 bases identical to TRBD1. With V trimmed by 7 bases and J by 6 bases, 6 bases remained unmatched. CDR3 length: 13 amino acids. Germline lookup yields CDR1 LGHNT and CDR2 FRNRAP. The CDR3 nucleotides read TGTGCTAGTGATTCACAGGGGAGTCAGCCCCAGCATTTT. Its translation: CASDSQGSQPQHF.

Comment on this clone: A junction end diverges from the germline sequence, so it may reflect a read error. The rearrangement links TRBV5-1 to TRBJ2-7; no definite D call. Germline-derived CDR1 and CDR2 are SGHRS and YFSETQ. This CDR3 is 13 amino acids long. The DNA of the CDR3 is TGTGCCAGCAGCTTGGCCGGGTCCTACGAGCAGTACTTC. Translation gives CASSLAGSYEQYF.

CDR3 residues: CASSSLAGINIQYF. The CDR3 region has the DNA TGTGCCAGCAGTTCATTAGCGGGGATAAACATTCAGTACTTC. The chain employs TRBV2 and TRBJ2-4, with TRBD2 identical over 8 bases. This CDR3 is built from 14 residues. In germline, CDR1 is SNHLY, CDR2 FYNNEI. The junction had 6 bases not matched to a gene; V was cut back by 5 bases and J by 6 bases.

The gene calls are TRBV2 and TRBJ1-5, with a weak D call TRBD1 (6 bases). The CDR3 is made up of 15 amino acids. V lost 6 bases to trimming and J lost 3 bases, with 15 bases between them. Germline V gives CDR1 SNHLY, CDR2 FYNNEI. CDR3: CASRWETGSNQPQHF. The CDR3 bases are TGTGCCAGCAGGTGGGAGACAGGTTCCAATCAGCCCCAGCATTTT.

The chain joins TRBV2 to TRBJ2-3, with D possibly matching TRBD1 (6 bases). The germline V gene has CDR1 SNHLY and CDR2 FYNNEI. Trimming removed 4 bases from V and 3 bases from J, with 11 bases in between. There are 14 residues in the CDR3. The CDR3 DNA reads TGTGCCAGCAGTGTCGGACAGCTGACAGATACGCAGTATTTT. This translates into CASSVGQLTDTQYF.

The chain combines TRBV5-1 with TRBJ2-3, with D perhaps TRBD1 (5 bases). Germline CDR1 reads SGHRS; CDR2 reads YFSETQ. The V end was cut by 0 bases, the J end by 5 bases, with 19 bases between. The CDR3 is 17 residues long. The CDR3 protein is CASSLDRRGYLGDTQYF. Here the CDR3 DNA reads TGCGCCAGCAGCTTGGATCGAAGGGGCTATCTTGGAGATACGCAGTATTTT.

Written as DNA, the CDR3 is TGTGCCAGCAGTTCCGAACAGGGGGGCTACACTGAAGCTTTCTTT. Its protein is CASSSEQGGYTEAFF. This sequence joins TRBV2 and TRBJ1-1, with TRBD1 matching over 8 bases. The germline V gene has CDR1 SNHLY and CDR2 FYNNEI. CDR3 length equals 15 residues. V shed 5 bases, J shed 3 bases, and the junction held 8 bases outside the gene matches.

This sequence joins TRBV2 and TRBJ1-5; 8 bases align to TRBD1. CDR1 SNHLY and CDR2 FYNNEI come from the germline V gene. V was pared by 4 bases and J by 6 bases, with 2 bases of the junction left unmatched. This CDR3 contains 13 residues. DNA of the CDR3: TGTGCCAGCAGTGTACAGGGGGTTCAGCCCCAGCATTTT. This translates into CASSVQGVQPQHF.

The chain recombines TRBV5-1 with TRBJ2-5; D call uncertain. CDR3 length: 14 residues. CDR1 is SGHRS and CDR2 is YFSETQ in the germline V gene. The V end lost 0 bases, the J end lost 5 bases, and 11 bases lay between the germline ends. In nucleotides, the CDR3 is TGCGCCAGCAGCTTGGTTTTACCAAGGGAGACCCAGTACTTC. Translation: CASSLVLPRETQYF.

The chain has TRBV6-1 and TRBJ2-2; the D gene could be TRBD1 or TRBD2 (6 bases each). The CDR3 extends over 15 amino acids. Germline CDR1 MNHNS, CDR2 SASEGT. Deletions cut 9 bases from V and 5 bases from J, with 19 bases between. The CDR3 DNA reads as TGTGCCAGTAGAAACAGGGTCCGGGGGACCGGGGAGCTGTTTTTT. The encoded protein is CASRNRVRGTGELFF.

The sample holds a few counts of this clone. The chain recombines TRBV4-2 with TRBJ1-4; 8 bases map to TRBD1. Unmatched junction bases numbered 3, after V lost 1 base and J lost 5 bases. Per germline, CDR1 LGHNA and CDR2 YNFKEQ. The CDR3 totals 15 residues. CDR3 protein: CASSQGGTGNEKLFF. The CDR3 coding sequence is TGTGCCAGCAGCCAAGGAGGGACAGGCAATGAAAAACTGTTTTTT.

Judged by abundance, this clone is medium-sized. The chain joins TRBV6-5 to TRBJ2-7; weak D call: TRBD2 (6 bases). Germline CDR1 is MNHEY and CDR2 is SVGAGI. CDR3 length: 14 amino acids. Trimming pared 4 bases from V and 3 bases from J, leaving 13 bases between. CDR3 in DNA: TGTGCCAGCAGTTCGCCAGGGACTCTCTACGAGCAGTACTTC. Translated, it gives CASSSPGTLYEQYF.

This clone was counted a few times. The chain employs TRBV7-2 and TRBJ2-2; 9 positions match TRBD2. The CDR3 has 18 residues. In germline, CDR1 is SGHTA, CDR2 FQGNSA. Unmatched junction bases numbered 12, after V lost 2 bases and J lost 5 bases. CDR3 sequence reads: CASSLLLIAGDATGELFF. Here the CDR3 DNA reads TGTGCCAGCAGCTTATTACTGATAGCGGGAGACGCAACCGGGGAGCTGTTTTTT.

The chain links TRBV5-1 to TRBJ1-4; perhaps TRBD1 as D (5 bases). This CDR3 is built from 14 residues. Deletions cut 4 bases from V and 1 base from J, with 8 bases between. Germline V CDR1 and CDR2: SGHRS, YFSETQ. Written as DNA, the CDR3 is TGCGCCAGCAGCCTAGGGGTAACTAATGAAAAACTGTTTTTT. It codes for CASSLGVTNEKLFF.

The V call is TRBV25-1, the J call TRBJ1-5; D possibly corresponds to TRBD1 (5 bases). CDR3 size: 13 residues. Germline assignment: CDR1 MGHDK and CDR2 SYGVNS. Trimming removed 3 bases at V and 9 bases at J, with 12 bases between. CDR3 sequence reads: CASSDSGLRPQHF. CDR3 coding DNA: TGTGCCAGCAGTGATTCAGGGTTGAGGCCCCAGCATTTT.